This T cell receptor (beta chain) was captured in a study of beta chain features in type 1 diabetes. Turning to the study itself: All of the samples together had 95 million to 140 million sorted cells examined. General study points: In every one of the four CD4+ subsets, TCRB CDR3s were moderately but significantly shorter in Type 1 diabetes patients.

This clone was seen a few times. Its matching antigen is unknown. Expressed TCRB transcripts were sequenced because the entire RNA isolate underwent reverse transcription. Assay used: immunoSEQ multiplex PCR; TCRdb lists only in-frame clones, some missing. Here the sample spans 810,000 or so clones, roughly 16% being singletons. Between the trimmed V and J ends, which lost 0 bases and 8 bases, there was a span of 13 bases. CDR1 is SGHDN and CDR2 is FVKESK in the germline V gene. CDR3 length: 14 residues. CD4+ naive, central memory, regulatory and stem cell-like memory subsets were isolated by sorting on CD45RO/CCR7/CD25/CD127/CD95/CD27.

The sequenced sample consisted of naive CD4+ T cells from blood. This clonotype was obtained from a woman aged 18-29 years in good health. This sequence joins TRBV14 and TRBJ1-2; the D gene is possibly TRBD1 (6 bases). As DNA, the CDR3 is TGTGCCAGCAGCCAAGATTGGACAGCCGGCGGCTACACCTTC. It translates to CASSQDWTAGGYTF.